A single sample is the source of the 20 T cell receptor beta chains below, sequenced in a study of breast tumors, draining lymph nodes, adjacent tissues. TCRdb re-called the multiplex PCR reads with MiXCR, one entry per CDR3 protein. In the table there are about 63,000 distinct CDR3 sequences, 45% to 65% of which are singletons. Specimen: breast tumor tissue. These receptors were taken from a female donor with breast cancer. Some clones in this sample may be carry-over from other donors' samples.

As DNA, the CDR3 is TGTGCCAGCAGCGTAGGTCGGCGGGCTCACAATGAGCAGTTCTTC. This sequence encodes CASSVGRRAHNEQFF. V gene TRBV11-2 combines with J gene TRBJ2-1; a weak D match, TRBD2 (5 bases). V was clipped by 5 bases and J by 5 bases, with 16 bases between them. The length of the CDR3 is 15 residues. Germline loops: CDR1 SGHAT, CDR2 FQNNGV.

On this clonotype: A read error is likely, as this CDR3 ends without the conserved phenylalanine or tryptophan. The limits of the CDR3 on the DNA are not certain, so only TCRdb's listed CDR3 is given. This chain links TRBV2 with TRBJ1-3. Germline CDR1 SNHLY, CDR2 FYNNEI. The CDR3 length equals 9 residues, ends included. CDR3 in amino acids: CASSEPSRI.

This clonotype was seen a single time. This chain links TRBV9 with TRBJ2-5; D perhaps matches TRBD2 (6 bases). V lost 0 bases and J 4 bases, leaving 16 bases between the germline ends. Germline CDR1 SGDLS, CDR2 YYNGEE. The CDR3 loop spans 16 amino acids. The CDR3 loop is CASSVGGGPQGETQYF. CDR3 DNA: TGTGCCAGCAGCGTAGGTGGAGGGCCGCAGGGAGAGACCCAGTACTTC.

This clonotype was detected ten times or more. The chain has TRBV5-6 and TRBJ2-5; D call uncertain. V was cut by 1 base and J by 1 base, with 11 bases left in between. Germline-derived CDR1 and CDR2 are SGHDT and YYEEEE. This CDR3 is built from 15 residues. The CDR3 region has the DNA TGTGCCAGCAGCTTGCGGCGGAATAGCCAAGAGACCCAGTACTTC. Amino acid sequence: CASSLRRNSQETQYF.

The V and J genes are TRBV20-1 and TRBJ2-3; no clear D. The CDR3 is made up of 12 amino acids. Trimming took off 0 bases at V and 2 bases at J, with 3 bases between the two ends. The germline CDR1 and CDR2 sequences are DFQATT and SNEGSKA (reference sequence). CDR3 bases: TGCAGTGCTAGAGACCCCACAGATACGCAGTATTTT. The encoded protein is CSARDPTDTQYF.

This clonotype was seen only once. This sequence joins TRBV20-1 and TRBJ2-7; no reliable D call. Per the germline V gene, CDR1 is DFQATT and CDR2 is SNEGSKA (reference sequence). CDR3 size: 12 residues. V was clipped by 4 bases and J by 2 bases, with 9 bases between them. CDR3 nucleotide sequence: TGCAGTGCTAACGGGCCAACCTACGAGCAGTACTTC. Its translation: CSANGPTYEQYF.

This clonotype was counted many times. V usage is TRBV5-1 and J usage is TRBJ1-2; 7 bases are a match to TRBD1. V lost 0 bases and J lost 5; bases outside the gene matches: 16. CDR1 and CDR2 (germline): SGHRS, YFSETQ. The CDR3 sequence is 18 residues long. The CDR3 region has the DNA TGCGCCAGCAGCTTGGCCTATATAGGAACAGGGGCTCAATATGGCTACACCTTC. This gives the protein CASSLAYIGTGAQYGYTF. Together with reference TRBV5-1 and TRBJ1-2, the CDR3 gives the full variable domain: KAGVTQTPRYLIKTRGQQVTLSCSPISGHRSVSWYQQTPGQGLQFLFEYFSETQRNKGNFPGRFSGRQFSNSRSEMNVSTLELGDSALYLCASSLAYIGTGAQYGYTFGSGTRLTVV.

Ten or more counts support this clonotype. This rearrangement joins TRBV20-1 to TRBJ2-2, with 8 bases that match TRBD2. The CDR3 has 15 amino acids. The J segment lost 5 bases and the V segment lost 5 bases, leaving 10 bases of the junction unmatched. Germline loops: CDR1 DFQATT, CDR2 SNEGSKA (reference sequence). CDR3 residues: CSADRSGAGTGELFF. CDR3 DNA sequence: TGCAGTGCTGATCGTAGCGGGGCGGGAACCGGGGAGCTGTTTTTT.

The rearrangement uses TRBV4-3 and TRBJ2-1; 9 bases map to TRBD2. The CDR3 length is 15 residues. Trimming at V came to 4 bases and at J to 6 bases, leaving 7 bases not matched to a gene. Germline-derived CDR1 and CDR2 are LGHNA and YSLEER. The DNA of the CDR3 is TGCGCCAGCAGCCCCGCTAGCGGGGCTCTCAATGAGCAGTTCTTC. Translated: CASSPASGALNEQFF.

The chain employs TRBV19 and TRBJ1-4; 9 nucleotides line up with TRBD1. CDR1 is LNHDA and CDR2 is SQIVND in the germline V gene (reference sequence). The CDR3 totals 15 residues. V dropped 4 bases and J dropped 5; count of bases not matched to a gene: 5. CDR3 DNA: TGTGCCAGTAGTACCTCCGGGACAGGGAATGAAAAACTGTTTTTT. Amino acids: CASSTSGTGNEKLFF. Drawing the rest from reference TRBV19 and TRBJ1-4, the complete variable domain is DGGITQSPKYLFRKEGQNVTLSCEQNLNHDAMYWYRQDPGQGLRLIYYSQIVNDFQKGDIAEGYSVSREKKESFPLTVTSAQKNPTAFYLCASSTSGTGNEKLFFGSGTQLSVL.

This clonotype was recorded many times. The chain links TRBV18 to TRBJ2-3; D tentatively reads TRBD1 or TRBD2 (5 bases each). V was pared by 5 bases and J by 1 base, with 13 bases between. Germline-derived CDR1 and CDR2 are KGHSH and LQKENI. The CDR3 covers 15 residues. The CDR3 loop is CASSVRGVRTDTQYF. DNA of the CDR3: TGTGCCAGCTCAGTAAGAGGGGTCCGCACAGATACGCAGTATTTT.

V and J are TRBV20-1 and TRBJ1-6, with 7 bases matching TRBD1. The CDR3 extends over 14 amino acids. The germline V gene encodes CDR1 DFQATT and CDR2 SNEGSKA (reference sequence). Trimming at V came to 3 bases and at J to 7 bases, leaving 6 bases not matched to a gene. The CDR3 bases are TGCAGTGCTAGCGCGGGACAGACCAATTCACCCCTCCACTTT. Translating gives CSASAGQTNSPLHF.

The chain links TRBV19 to TRBJ1-3; TRBD1 aligns across 8 bases. V gave up 5 bases and J gave up 0 bases; unmatched junction bases: 12. The length of the CDR3 is 18 residues. Germline assignment: CDR1 LNHDA and CDR2 SQIVND (reference sequence). CDR3 nucleotides: TGTGCCAGTAGTGTCGACAGGGGCTTGCGTCCCTCTGGAAACACCATATATTTT. Translation gives CASSVDRGLRPSGNTIYF. Based on the CDR3 plus reference TRBV19 and TRBJ1-3, the full variable domain is DGGITQSPKYLFRKEGQNVTLSCEQNLNHDAMYWYRQDPGQGLRLIYYSQIVNDFQKGDIAEGYSVSREKKESFPLTVTSAQKNPTAFYLCASSVDRGLRPSGNTIYFGEGSWLTVV.

This clonotype was recorded only once. Germline is not matched at one junction end, which may reflect a read error. V is TRBV15 and J is TRBJ2-4; no definite D call. The CDR3 totals 13 residues. CDR1 is LNHNV, CDR2 YYDKDF, per germline (reference sequence). This CDR3 reads CATSRESKKIQVF. The CDR3 region has the DNA TGTGCCACCAGCAGGGAATCGAAAAAAATTCAAGTCTTC.

This clonotype was recorded once. As the CDR3 is not closed by the conserved phenylalanine or tryptophan, this likely results from a read error. The chain uses TRBV12-3 or TRBV12-4 and TRBJ1-5; D remains unclear. The V and J ends lost 5 bases and 4 bases respectively, with 9 bases between them. This CDR3 has 13 residues. The CDR3 loop is CASSDTENQPQHL. CDR3 in DNA: TGTGCCAGCAGTGATACGGAAAATCAGCCCCAGCATTTG.

In this sample, this clonotype turned up a few times. One base away lies a much larger clone, so this may be a sequencing read error. The chain joins TRBV6-5 to TRBJ2-3; 7 bases fit TRBD1. The trim removed 6 bases at V and 2 bases at J, leaving 8 bases unmatched. This CDR3 has 15 amino acids. Germline V gene sequence: CDR1 MNHEY, CDR2 SVGAGI. The CDR3 DNA follows: TGTGCCAGCAGACCAGGGACAGCACTCACAGATACGCAGTATTTT. Translation: CASRPGTALTDTQYF.

This clonotype was detected many times. With a much larger clone just one base away, this may be a read error. The chain is built from TRBV20-1 and TRBJ1-2; 9 positions agree with TRBD1. J lost 10 bases, V lost 1 base, and 7 bases had no gene match. CDR3 length equals 13 residues. Germline V gives CDR1 DFQATT, CDR2 SNEGSKA (reference sequence). The CDR3 loop is CSARGGTGRAYTF. The CDR3 coding sequence is TGCAGTGCTAGAGGAGGGACAGGGAGGGCCTACACCTTC.

This clonotype was recorded many times. The rearrangement joins TRBV12-3 or TRBV12-4 to TRBJ2-7; D is ambiguous. Trimming stripped 3 bases from V and 7 bases from J, with 13 bases between. This CDR3 has 13 amino acids. The CDR3 is CASSFWASQEQYF. CDR3 DNA: TGTGCCAGCAGTTTCTGGGCTAGTCAGGAGCAGTACTTC.

This chain links TRBV7-3 with TRBJ2-3; TRBD1 matches 7 bases. The germline V gene has CDR1 SGHTA and CDR2 FQGTGA. Unmatched junction bases numbered 8, after V lost 2 bases and J lost 3 bases. The CDR3 sequence is 16 residues long. The CDR3 is CASSLSSGTVTDTQYF. DNA of the CDR3: TGTGCCAGCAGCTTATCTTCCGGGACAGTGACAGATACGCAGTATTTT. Complete variable domain (other parts from reference TRBV7-3 and TRBJ2-3): GAGVSQTPSNKVTEKGKYVELRCDPISGHTALYWYRQSLGQGPEFLIYFQGTGAADDSGLPNDRFFAVRPEGSVSTLKIQRTERGDSAVYLCASSLSSGTVTDTQYFGPGTRLTVL.

The chain is built from TRBV2 and TRBJ2-1; the match to TRBD2 covers 10 bases. The V and J ends lost 3 bases and 11 bases, in that order; junction bases with no gene match: 10. CDR1 and CDR2 (germline): SNHLY, FYNNEI. This CDR3 spans 15 amino acids. CDR3 sequence reads: CASSDFTSGIHKQFF. DNA for the CDR3: TGTGCCAGCAGTGATTTTACTAGCGGGATCCACAAGCAGTTCTTC.